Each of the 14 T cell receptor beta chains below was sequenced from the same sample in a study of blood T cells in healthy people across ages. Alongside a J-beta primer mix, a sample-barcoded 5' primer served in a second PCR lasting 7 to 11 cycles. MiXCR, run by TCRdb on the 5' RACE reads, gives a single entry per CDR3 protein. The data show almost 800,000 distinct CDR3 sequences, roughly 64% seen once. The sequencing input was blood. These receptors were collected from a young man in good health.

CDR3 nucleotide sequence: TGTGCCAGCAGCCCCCCAACTAGCGGGGGTTACAATGAGCAGTTCTTC. This translates into CASSPPTSGGYNEQFF. This sequence joins TRBV11-3 and TRBJ2-1; 11 nucleotides match TRBD2. The V gene's germline CDR1 is SGHNT and CDR2 YENEEA. Trimming took 5 bases from V and 4 from J; bases not matched to a gene: 7. The CDR3 is 16 amino acids.

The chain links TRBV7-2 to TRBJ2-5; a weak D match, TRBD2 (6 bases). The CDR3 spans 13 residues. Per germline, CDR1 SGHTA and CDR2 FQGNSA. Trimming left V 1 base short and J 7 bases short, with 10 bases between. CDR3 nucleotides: TGTGCCAGCAGCTTAGTCCCGGAGGGGACCCAGTACTTC. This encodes CASSLVPEGTQYF.

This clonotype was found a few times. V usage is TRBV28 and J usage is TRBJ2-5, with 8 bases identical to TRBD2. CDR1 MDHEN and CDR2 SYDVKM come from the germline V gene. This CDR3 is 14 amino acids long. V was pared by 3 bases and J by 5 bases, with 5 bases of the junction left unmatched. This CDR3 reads CASSFSGGGETQYF. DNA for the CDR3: TGTGCCAGCAGTTTCTCGGGAGGGGGTGAGACCCAGTACTTC.

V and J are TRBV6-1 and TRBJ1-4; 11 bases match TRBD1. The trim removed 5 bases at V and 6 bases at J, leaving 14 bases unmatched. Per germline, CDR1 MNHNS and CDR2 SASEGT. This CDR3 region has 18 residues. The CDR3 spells CASSRAVGQGAKDEKLFF. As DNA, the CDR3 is TGTGCCAGCAGTCGGGCCGTTGGACAGGGGGCGAAGGATGAAAAACTGTTTTTT.

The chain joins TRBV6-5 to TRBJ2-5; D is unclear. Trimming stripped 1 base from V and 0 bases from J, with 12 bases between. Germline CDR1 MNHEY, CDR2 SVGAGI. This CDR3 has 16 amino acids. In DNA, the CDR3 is TGTGCCAGCAGTTACTTTGCCAGGTCGTACCAAGAGACCCAGTACTTC. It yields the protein CASSYFARSYQETQYF.

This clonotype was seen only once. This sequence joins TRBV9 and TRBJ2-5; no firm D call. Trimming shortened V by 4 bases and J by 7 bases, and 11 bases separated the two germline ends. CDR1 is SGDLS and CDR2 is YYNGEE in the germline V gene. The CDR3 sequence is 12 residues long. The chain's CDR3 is CASSPGTRTQYF. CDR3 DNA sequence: TGTGCCAGCAGCCCTGGTACGAGGACCCAGTACTTC.

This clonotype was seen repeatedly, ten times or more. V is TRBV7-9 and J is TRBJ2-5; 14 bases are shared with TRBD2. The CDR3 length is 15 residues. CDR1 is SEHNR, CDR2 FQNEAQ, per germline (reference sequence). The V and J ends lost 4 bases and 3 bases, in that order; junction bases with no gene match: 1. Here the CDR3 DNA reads TGTGCCAGCAGCTCGACTAGCGGGGGGGAAGAGACCCAGTACTTC. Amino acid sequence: CASSSTSGGEETQYF.

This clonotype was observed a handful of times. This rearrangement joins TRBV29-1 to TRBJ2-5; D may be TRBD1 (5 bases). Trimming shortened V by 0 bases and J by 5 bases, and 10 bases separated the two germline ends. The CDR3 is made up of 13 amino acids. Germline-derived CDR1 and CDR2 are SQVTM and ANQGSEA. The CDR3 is CSVEDRQQETQYF. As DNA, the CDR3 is TGCAGCGTTGAAGATAGACAGCAGGAGACCCAGTACTTC.

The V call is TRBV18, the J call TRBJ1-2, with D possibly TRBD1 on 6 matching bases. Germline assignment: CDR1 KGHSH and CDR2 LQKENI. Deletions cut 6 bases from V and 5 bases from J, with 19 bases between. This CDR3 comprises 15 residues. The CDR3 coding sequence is TGTGCCAGCTCGGAGACAGGAGGCGAGAGATATGGCTACACCTTC. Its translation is CASSETGGERYGYTF.

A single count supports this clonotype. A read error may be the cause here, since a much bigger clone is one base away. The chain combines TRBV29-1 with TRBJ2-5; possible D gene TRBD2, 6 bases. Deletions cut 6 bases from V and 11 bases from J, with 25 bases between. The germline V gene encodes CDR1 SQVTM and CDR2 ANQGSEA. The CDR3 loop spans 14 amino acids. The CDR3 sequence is CSVPTGTGDSEQYF. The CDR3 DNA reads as TGCAGCGTCCCTACCGGGACTGGAGACAGTGAGCAGTACTTC.

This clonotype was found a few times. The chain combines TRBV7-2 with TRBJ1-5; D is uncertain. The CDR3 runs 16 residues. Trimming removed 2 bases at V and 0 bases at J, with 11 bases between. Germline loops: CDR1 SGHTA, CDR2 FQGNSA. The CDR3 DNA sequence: TGTGCCAGCAGCTTAATGGGAGGGAGTAGCAATCAGCCCCAGCATTTT. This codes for CASSLMGGSSNQPQHF.

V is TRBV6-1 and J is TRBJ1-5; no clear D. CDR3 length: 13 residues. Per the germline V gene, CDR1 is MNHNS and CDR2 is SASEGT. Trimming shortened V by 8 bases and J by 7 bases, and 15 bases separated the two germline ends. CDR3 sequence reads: CASRTGVRQPQHF. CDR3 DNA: TGTGCCAGCCGGACGGGAGTCCGGCAGCCCCAGCATTTT.

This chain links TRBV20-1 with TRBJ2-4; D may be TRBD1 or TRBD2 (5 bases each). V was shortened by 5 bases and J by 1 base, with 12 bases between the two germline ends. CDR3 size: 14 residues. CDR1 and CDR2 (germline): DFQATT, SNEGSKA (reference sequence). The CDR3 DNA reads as TGCAGTGCTGCCGCCGGGACGGCCAAAAACATTCAGTACTTC. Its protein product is CSAAAGTAKNIQYF.

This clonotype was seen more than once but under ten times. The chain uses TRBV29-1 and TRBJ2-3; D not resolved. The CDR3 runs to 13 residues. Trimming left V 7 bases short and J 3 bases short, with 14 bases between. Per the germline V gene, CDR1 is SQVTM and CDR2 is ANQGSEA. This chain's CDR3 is CSGSKEFTDTQYF. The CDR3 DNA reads TGCAGCGGTAGTAAGGAGTTTACAGATACGCAGTATTTT.